A selection of T cell receptor beta chains follows, all from one sample in a study of T cells in Graves' hyperthyroidism and ophthalmopathy. A single record per CDR3 protein comes from TCRdb applying MiXCR to the multiplex PCR reads. This sample has 700,000 to 950,000 distinct CDR3 sequences, with under 45% found just once. Specimen: blood. Receptors originate from a woman aged 40 to 50 with Graves' hyperthyroidism. CDR3s include the opening cysteine and the closing phenylalanine or tryptophan. The order of the fields is V gene, clone size, J gene, D gene, CDR3 protein, CDR3 DNA. The D gene is left open where the match is weak. Clone size is shown for a subset of rows, as once, few, many or a class of expanded clone.

V gene: TRBV7-2; clone size: few; J gene: TRBJ2-7; D gene: .; CDR3 protein: CASSLGWYYEQYF; CDR3 DNA: TGTGCCAGCAGCTTAGGGTGGTACTACGAGCAGTACTTC
V gene: TRBV6-5; clone size: .; J gene: TRBJ1-3; D gene: .; CDR3 protein: CASFNSGNTIYF; CDR3 DNA: TGTGCCAGCTTTAATTCTGGAAACACCATATATTTT
V gene: TRBV5-6; clone size: .; J gene: TRBJ2-5; D gene: .; CDR3 protein: CASLLRIRQETQYF; CDR3 DNA: TGTGCCAGCCTACTGCGGATCCGCCAAGAGACCCAGTACTTC
V gene: TRBV7-9; clone size: few; J gene: TRBJ2-7; D gene: TRBD1; CDR3 protein: CASSHPGQGPEQYF; CDR3 DNA: TGTGCCAGCAGCCACCCGGGACAGGGGCCCGAGCAGTACTTC
V gene: TRBV10-3; clone size: few; J gene: TRBJ1-1; D gene: .; CDR3 protein: CASSYPGGSEAFF; CDR3 DNA: TGTGCCAGCAGTTACCCAGGAGGGTCTGAAGCTTTCTTT
V gene: TRBV4-3; clone size: few; J gene: TRBJ1-1; D gene: .; CDR3 protein: CASSQDLGPAEAFF; CDR3 DNA: TGCGCCAGCAGCCAAGATCTGGGGCCCGCTGAAGCTTTCTTT
V gene: TRBV10-3; clone size: .; J gene: TRBJ2-7; D gene: TRBD1; CDR3 protein: CAIRTQGWDGQHF; CDR3 DNA: TGTGCCATCAGGACACAGGGGTGGGACGGGCAGCACTTC
V gene: TRBV7-9; clone size: .; J gene: TRBJ2-1; D gene: TRBD2; CDR3 protein: CASSRAGGSSYEQFF; CDR3 DNA: TGTGCCAGCTCTAGAGCGGGAGGAAGCTCCTACGAGCAGTTCTTC
V gene: TRBV20-1; clone size: .; J gene: TRBJ1-4; D gene: .; CDR3 protein: CSASRSGQGDEKLFF; CDR3 DNA: TGCAGTGCTTCGCGCTCCGGTCAGGGAGATGAAAAACTGTTTTTT
V gene: TRBV19; clone size: many; J gene: TRBJ1-2; D gene: .; CDR3 protein: CASSVWRDGYTF; CDR3 DNA: TGTGCCAGTAGTGTGTGGAGGGATGGCTACACCTTC
V gene: TRBV12-3/TRBV12-4; clone size: .; J gene: TRBJ1-2; D gene: TRBD1; CDR3 protein: CASGPGQGDGYTF; CDR3 DNA: TGTGCCAGCGGGCCGGGACAGGGGGATGGCTACACCTTC
V gene: TRBV12-3/TRBV12-4; clone size: many; J gene: TRBJ1-2; D gene: .; CDR3 protein: CASSPLGSIYGYTF; CDR3 DNA: TGTGCCAGCAGTCCGCTGGGGTCCATATATGGCTACACCTTC
V gene: TRBV7-9; clone size: .; J gene: TRBJ2-5; D gene: .; CDR3 protein: CASSTLNRGRGKETQYF; CDR3 DNA: TGTGCCAGCAGCACCCTAAACCGGGGCAGGGGTAAAGAGACCCAGTACTTC
V gene: TRBV4-3; clone size: .; J gene: TRBJ1-2; D gene: .; CDR3 protein: CASSHRSQDARGYTF; CDR3 DNA: TGCGCCAGCAGCCACCGAAGCCAGGATGCGAGGGGCTACACCTTC
V gene: TRBV19; clone size: .; J gene: TRBJ2-2; D gene: .; CDR3 protein: CASIFASNTGELFF; CDR3 DNA: TGTGCCAGCATTTTCGCTTCGAACACCGGGGAGCTGTTTTTT
V gene: TRBV19; clone size: .; J gene: TRBJ1-2; D gene: .; CDR3 protein: CASSTYPGPMAGGYTF; CDR3 DNA: TGTGCCAGTAGTACCTATCCGGGACCGATGGCGGGCGGCTACACCTTC
V gene: TRBV6-5; clone size: .; J gene: TRBJ2-5; D gene: TRBD2; CDR3 protein: CASSKVAGGTKETQYF; CDR3 DNA: TGTGCCAGCAGCAAAGTAGCGGGAGGGACAAAAGAGACCCAGTACTTC
V gene: TRBV10-2; clone size: .; J gene: TRBJ2-5; D gene: .; CDR3 protein: CASSHGRSQETQYF; CDR3 DNA: TGCGCCAGCAGCCACGGACGAAGCCAAGAGACCCAGTACTTC
V gene: TRBV5-1; clone size: many; J gene: TRBJ1-1; D gene: .; CDR3 protein: CASSLAEGYITEAFF; CDR3 DNA: TGCGCCAGCAGCTTGGCCGAGGGGTACATCACTGAAGCTTTCTTT
V gene: TRBV6-2/TRBV6-3; clone size: .; J gene: TRBJ1-2; D gene: TRBD1; CDR3 protein: CASSLKRTGFHGYTF; CDR3 DNA: TGTGCCAGCAGTCTGAAAAGGACAGGGTTTCATGGCTACACCTTC
V gene: TRBV20-1; clone size: .; J gene: TRBJ1-4; D gene: .; CDR3 protein: CSASAGTLTNEKLFF; CDR3 DNA: TGCAGTGCTAGCGCGGGGACACTAACTAATGAAAAACTGTTTTTT
V gene: TRBV5-8; clone size: .; J gene: TRBJ1-3; D gene: .; CDR3 protein: CASSLWGQGSGNTIYF; CDR3 DNA: TGTGCCAGCAGCTTGTGGGGGCAGGGAAGTGGAAACACCATATATTTT
V gene: TRBV20-1; clone size: .; J gene: TRBJ2-3; D gene: .; CDR3 protein: CSARGPPGLTTDTQYF; CDR3 DNA: TGCAGTGCTAGGGGTCCTCCTGGACTCACCACAGATACGCAGTATTTT
V gene: TRBV6-6; clone size: .; J gene: TRBJ1-2; D gene: .; CDR3 protein: CASSYEYYGYTF; CDR3 DNA: TGTGCCAGCAGTTACGAGTACTATGGCTACACCTTC
V gene: TRBV9; clone size: few; J gene: TRBJ2-7; D gene: .; CDR3 protein: CASSVDLSSYEQYF; CDR3 DNA: TGTGCCAGCAGCGTAGACCTGAGCTCCTACGAGCAGTACTTC
V gene: TRBV10-3; clone size: .; J gene: TRBJ1-1; D gene: .; CDR3 protein: CATTVLGQSGTEAFF; CDR3 DNA: TGTGCCACCACAGTTTTGGGGCAGTCGGGCACTGAAGCTTTCTTT
V gene: TRBV2; clone size: .; J gene: TRBJ1-6; D gene: TRBD1; CDR3 protein: CASSGQGGIHF; CDR3 DNA: TGTGCCAGCAGTGGACAGGGAGGCATCCACTTT
V gene: TRBV9; clone size: .; J gene: TRBJ1-6; D gene: .; CDR3 protein: CASGVDPASYNSPLHF; CDR3 DNA: TGTGCCAGCGGCGTAGATCCAGCCTCCTATAATTCACCCCTCCACTTT
V gene: TRBV7-9; clone size: many; J gene: TRBJ1-2; D gene: .; CDR3 protein: CASTPGVAPELLGYTF; CDR3 DNA: TGTGCCAGCACCCCTGGCGTGGCACCAGAATTACTTGGCTACACCTTC